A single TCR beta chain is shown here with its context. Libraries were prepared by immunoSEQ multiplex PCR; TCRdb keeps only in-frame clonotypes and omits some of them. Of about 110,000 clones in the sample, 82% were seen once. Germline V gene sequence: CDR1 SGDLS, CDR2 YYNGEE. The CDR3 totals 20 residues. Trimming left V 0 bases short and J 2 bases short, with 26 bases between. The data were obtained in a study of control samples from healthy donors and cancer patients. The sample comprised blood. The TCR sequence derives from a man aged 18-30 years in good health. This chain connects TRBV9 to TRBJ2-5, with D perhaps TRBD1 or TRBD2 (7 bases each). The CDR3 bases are TGTGCCAGCAGCGTAGGGGTGGCTGGCAGGGGGGGTGTGGATCAAGAGACCCAGTACTTC. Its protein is CASSVGVAGRGGVDQETQYF.